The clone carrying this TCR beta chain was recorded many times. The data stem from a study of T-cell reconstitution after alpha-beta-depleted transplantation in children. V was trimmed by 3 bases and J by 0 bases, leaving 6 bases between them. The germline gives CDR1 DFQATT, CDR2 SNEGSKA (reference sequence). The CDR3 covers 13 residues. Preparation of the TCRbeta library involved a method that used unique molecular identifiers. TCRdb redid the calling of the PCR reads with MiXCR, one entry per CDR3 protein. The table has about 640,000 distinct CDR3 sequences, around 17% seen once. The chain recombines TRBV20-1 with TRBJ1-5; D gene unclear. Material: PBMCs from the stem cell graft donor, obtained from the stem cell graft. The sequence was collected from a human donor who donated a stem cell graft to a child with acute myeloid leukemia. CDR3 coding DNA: TGCAGTGCTAGGCTGGGTAGCAATCAGCCCCAGCATTTT. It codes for CSARLGSNQPQHF.